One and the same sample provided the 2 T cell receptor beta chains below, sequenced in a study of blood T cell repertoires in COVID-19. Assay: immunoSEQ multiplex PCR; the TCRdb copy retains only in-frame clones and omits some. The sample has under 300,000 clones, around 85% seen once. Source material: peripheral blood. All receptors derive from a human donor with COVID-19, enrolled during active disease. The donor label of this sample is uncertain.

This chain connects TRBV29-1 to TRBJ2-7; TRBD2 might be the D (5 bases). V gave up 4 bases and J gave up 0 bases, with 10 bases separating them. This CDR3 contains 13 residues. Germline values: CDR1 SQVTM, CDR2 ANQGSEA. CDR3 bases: TGCAGCGTTGCGACGGGGAGCTCCTACGAGCAGTACTTC. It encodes CSVATGSSYEQYF.

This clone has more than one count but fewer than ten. CDR3 nucleotides: TGTGCCAGCAGCCAGCGGCTCACAGATACGCAGTATTTT. This sequence encodes CASSQRLTDTQYF. This chain uses TRBV7-2 with TRBJ2-3; possibly TRBD2 for D (5 bases). Germline lookup yields CDR1 SGHTA and CDR2 FQGNSA. This CDR3 contains 13 residues. V was shortened by 5 bases and J by 2 bases, with 8 bases between the two germline ends.